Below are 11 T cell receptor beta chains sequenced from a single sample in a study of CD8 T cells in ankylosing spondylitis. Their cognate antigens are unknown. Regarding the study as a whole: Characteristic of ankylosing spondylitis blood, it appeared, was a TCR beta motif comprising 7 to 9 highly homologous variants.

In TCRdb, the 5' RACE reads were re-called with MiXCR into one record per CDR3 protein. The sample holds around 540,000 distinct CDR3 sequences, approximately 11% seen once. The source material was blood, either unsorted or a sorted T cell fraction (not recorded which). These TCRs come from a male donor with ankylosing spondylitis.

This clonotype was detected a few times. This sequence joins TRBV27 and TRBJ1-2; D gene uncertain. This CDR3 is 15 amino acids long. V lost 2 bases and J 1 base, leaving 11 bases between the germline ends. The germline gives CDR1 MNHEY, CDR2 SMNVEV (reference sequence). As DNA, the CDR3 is TGTGCCAGCAGTTTAGCTGGGGTTGATAACTATGGCTACACCTTC. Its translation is CASSLAGVDNYGYTF.

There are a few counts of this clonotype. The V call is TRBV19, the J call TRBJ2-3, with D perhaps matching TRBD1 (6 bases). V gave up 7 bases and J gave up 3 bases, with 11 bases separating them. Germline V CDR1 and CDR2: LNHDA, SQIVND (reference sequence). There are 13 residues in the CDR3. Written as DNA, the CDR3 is TGTGCCAGTAAACCCAGGGGTACAGATACGCAGTATTTT. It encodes CASKPRGTDTQYF.

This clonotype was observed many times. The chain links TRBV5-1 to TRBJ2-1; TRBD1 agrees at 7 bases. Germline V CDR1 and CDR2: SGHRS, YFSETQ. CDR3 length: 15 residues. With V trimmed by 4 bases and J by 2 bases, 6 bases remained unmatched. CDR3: CASSLRTGTYNEQFF. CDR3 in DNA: TGCGCCAGCAGCCTTAGGACAGGAACCTACAATGAGCAGTTCTTC.

In DNA form, the CDR3 reads TGTGCCAGCAGTTCCTCGGGGACAGGGAGGCCGACCCAGTACTTC. Protein: CASSSSGTGRPTQYF. V usage is TRBV6-5 and J usage is TRBJ2-5, with 9 bases fitting TRBD1. Germline V gives CDR1 MNHEY, CDR2 SVGAGI. Trimming at V came to 4 bases and at J to 7 bases, leaving 10 bases not matched to a gene. The CDR3 consists of 15 residues.

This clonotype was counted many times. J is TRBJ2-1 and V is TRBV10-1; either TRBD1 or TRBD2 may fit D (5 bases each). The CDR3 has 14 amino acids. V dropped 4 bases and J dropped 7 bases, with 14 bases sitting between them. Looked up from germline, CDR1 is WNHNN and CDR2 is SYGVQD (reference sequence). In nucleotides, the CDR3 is TGCGCCAGCAGTGCCTCCCTGGGGGAGAATGAGCAGTTCTTC. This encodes CASSASLGENEQFF.

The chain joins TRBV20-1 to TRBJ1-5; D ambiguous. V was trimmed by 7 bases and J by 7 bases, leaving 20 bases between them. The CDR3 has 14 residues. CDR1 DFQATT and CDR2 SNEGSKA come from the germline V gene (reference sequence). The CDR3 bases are TGCAGTGGCTCCGACTCTCTCCCGGGACAGCCCCAGCATTTT. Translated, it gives CSGSDSLPGQPQHF.

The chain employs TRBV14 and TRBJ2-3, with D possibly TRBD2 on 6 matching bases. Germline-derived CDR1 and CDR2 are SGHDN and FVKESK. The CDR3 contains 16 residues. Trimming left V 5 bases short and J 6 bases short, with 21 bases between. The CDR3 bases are TGTGCCAGCAGCTCGCGGGACTCTTCTTTTTTGGATACGCAGTATTTT. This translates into CASSSRDSSFLDTQYF.

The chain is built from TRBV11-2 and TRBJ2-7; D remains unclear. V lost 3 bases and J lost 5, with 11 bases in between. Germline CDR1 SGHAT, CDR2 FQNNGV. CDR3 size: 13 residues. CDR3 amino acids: CASSLSEVNEQYV. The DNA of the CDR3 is TGTGCCAGCAGCTTGTCCGAGGTAAACGAGCAGTACGTC.

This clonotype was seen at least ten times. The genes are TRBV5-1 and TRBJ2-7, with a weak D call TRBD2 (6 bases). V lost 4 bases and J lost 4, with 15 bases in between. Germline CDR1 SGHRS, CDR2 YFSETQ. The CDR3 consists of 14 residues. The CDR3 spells CASSLEGRGYEQYF. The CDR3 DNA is TGCGCCAGCAGCCTGGAGGGAAGAGGATACGAGCAGTACTTC.

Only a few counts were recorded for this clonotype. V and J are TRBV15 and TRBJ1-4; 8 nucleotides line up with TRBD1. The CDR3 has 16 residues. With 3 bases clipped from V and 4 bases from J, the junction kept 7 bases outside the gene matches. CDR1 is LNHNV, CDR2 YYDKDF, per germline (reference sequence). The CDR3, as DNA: TGTGCCACCAGCAGTTACTTCGACAGGGGTAATGAAAAACTGTTTTTT. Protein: CATSSYFDRGNEKLFF.

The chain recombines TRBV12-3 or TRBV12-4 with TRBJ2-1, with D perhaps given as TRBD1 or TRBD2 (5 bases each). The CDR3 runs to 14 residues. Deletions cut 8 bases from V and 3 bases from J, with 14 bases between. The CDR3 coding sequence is TGTGCCAGCCGAGAGGGGTTTGGCTACAATGAGCAGTTCTTC. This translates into CASREGFGYNEQFF.